These 27 T cell receptor beta chains were sequenced from one sample in a study of beta chain features in type 1 diabetes. Expressed TCRB transcripts were sequenced because the entire RNA isolate underwent reverse transcription. TCRdb keeps only in-frame clones here, not all; method: immunoSEQ multiplex PCR. Among around 310,000 clones listed, 11% were seen once. Sequenced: naive CD4+ T cells from blood. These receptors all stem from a woman under 40 in good health.

This clone was seen a handful of times. The chain has TRBV29-1 and TRBJ1-1, with TRBD1 as a possible D gene (5 bases). V was shortened by 4 bases and J by 0 bases, with 9 bases between the two germline ends. This CDR3 contains 13 residues. Per the germline V gene, CDR1 is SQVTM and CDR2 is ANQGSEA. The CDR3 region is CSVAGHLNTEAFF. DNA for the CDR3: TGCAGCGTTGCAGGACACCTGAACACTGAAGCTTTCTTT.

This clone was seen more than once but under ten times. V usage is TRBV5-1 and J usage is TRBJ1-1; tentative D call: TRBD1 (6 bases). With 0 bases removed from V and 6 bases from J, the gap between germline ends came to 12 bases. The CDR3 is 14 amino acids. CDR1 and CDR2 from the germline V gene are SGHRS and YFSETQ. The CDR3 reads CASSLDLGASEAFF. The CDR3 nucleotides read TGCGCCAGCAGCTTGGACTTGGGGGCCTCTGAAGCTTTCTTT.

This chain uses TRBV30 with TRBJ2-7; no reliable D call. Trimming cost V 0 bases and J 7 bases, with 10 bases left between them. The CDR3 has 12 amino acids. CDR1 and CDR2 (germline): GTSNPN, SVGIG (reference sequence). In DNA, the CDR3 is TGTGCCTGGAGTGTACTTAGTCTTGAGCAGTACTTC. Residues: CAWSVLSLEQYF.

The chain links TRBV18 to TRBJ1-2, with D perhaps matching TRBD1 (5 bases). The V gene lost 2 bases and the J gene lost 1 base, with 14 bases spanning the gap. Germline loops: CDR1 KGHSH, CDR2 LQKENI. The CDR3 is made up of 16 amino acids. The CDR3 here is CASSPTGDAFNYGYTF. The CDR3 coding sequence is TGTGCCAGCTCACCAACGGGGGACGCGTTTAACTATGGCTACACCTTC.

This rearrangement joins TRBV19 to TRBJ2-7, with 8 bases matching TRBD1. The CDR3 is 15 residues long. Germline CDR1 reads LNHDA; CDR2 reads SQIVND (reference sequence). The trim removed 6 bases at V and 0 bases at J, leaving 7 bases unmatched. CDR3 sequence (DNA): TGTGCCAGTAGAGACGGGACAGGTAACTCCTACGAGCAGTACTTC. As protein: CASRDGTGNSYEQYF.

V usage is TRBV1 and J usage is TRBJ2-1; the table's TRBD2 call for D was not verified on the DNA. TRBV1 is a known pseudogene. There are 15 residues in the CDR3. CDR3 amino acids: CTSSRGEVTYNEQFF. The DNA for the CDR3 is TGCACCAGCAGCCGAGGGGAGGTTACCTACAATGAGCAGTTCTTC.

The table lists this clone with a few counts. In the same sample, other DNA sequences code for this CDR3. The rearrangement joins TRBV18 to TRBJ2-1, with 11 bases fitting TRBD2. After removal of 3 bases from V and 5 bases from J, the junction contained 3 bases not matched to a gene. This CDR3 has 15 amino acids. CDR1 and CDR2 (germline): KGHSH, LQKENI. CDR3 amino acids: CASSPPGLADNEQFF. In nucleotides, the CDR3 is TGTGCCAGCTCACCCCCGGGACTAGCGGACAATGAGCAGTTCTTC.

This sequence joins TRBV7-6 and TRBJ2-7, with D hard to call. CDR1 and CDR2 (germline): SGHVS, FNYEAQ. V was pared by 1 base and J by 4 bases, with 20 bases between. This CDR3 has 17 amino acids. CDR3 sequence (DNA): TGTGCCAGCAGCTTAGTTCTGGTGGGCACCGTGGGTTACGAGCAGTACTTC. This codes for CASSLVLVGTVGYEQYF.

This clone was observed a handful of times. The genes are TRBV7-2 and TRBJ2-4; 9 bases match TRBD2. Trimming cost V 6 bases and J 9 bases; bases outside gene matches: 9. From germline, CDR1 is SGHTA and CDR2 FQGNSA. There are 14 residues in the CDR3. CDR3 sequence reads: CASRIAGEGGIQYF. CDR3 DNA: TGTGCCAGCAGGATAGCGGGAGAAGGGGGCATTCAGTACTTC.

The CDR3 region is CASSWDRGYGYTF. The CDR3 DNA reads as TGTGCCAGCAGCTGGGACAGGGGCTATGGCTACACCTTC. The chain employs TRBV5-8 and TRBJ1-2; 10 bases are a match to TRBD1. V was clipped by 3 bases and J by 4 bases; unmatched bases: 0. The CDR3 is 13 residues long. Per the germline V gene, CDR1 is SGHTS and CDR2 is YDEGEE.

The V and J genes are TRBV9 and TRBJ2-1; D may be TRBD1 (6 bases). The CDR3 totals 15 residues. Trimming shortened V by 0 bases and J by 2 bases, and 9 bases separated the two germline ends. The germline V gene has CDR1 SGDLS and CDR2 YYNGEE. The CDR3 sequence: CASSVAQGTYNEQFF. CDR3 in DNA: TGTGCCAGCAGCGTAGCGCAGGGGACCTACAATGAGCAGTTCTTC.

This clone was counted a few times. The chain has TRBV5-1 and TRBJ2-2, with D unresolved. CDR3 size: 15 residues. Between the trimmed V and J ends, which lost 0 bases and 5 bases, there was a span of 11 bases. From germline, CDR1 is SGHRS and CDR2 YFSETQ. DNA for the CDR3: TGCGCCAGCAGCTTGGCCCCGGCAGGTACCGGGGAGCTGTTTTTT. This encodes CASSLAPAGTGELFF.

This clone was picked up a small number of times. The chain links TRBV19 to TRBJ2-4; D not certain. CDR3 length: 12 amino acids. Germline-derived CDR1 and CDR2 are LNHDA and SQIVND (reference sequence). V lost 2 bases, J lost 5 bases, and 4 bases lay in between. CDR3 bases: TGTGCCAGTAGTATAATCGAAAACATTCAGTACTTC. It is translated as CASSIIENIQYF.

This chain uses TRBV23-1 with TRBJ1-2, with D maybe TRBD1 (6 bases). TRBV23-1 is flagged as an ORF with uncertain function. This CDR3 has 18 amino acids. V dropped 5 bases and J dropped 0 bases, with 22 bases sitting between them. The CDR3 sequence: CASSITGTSQRANYGYTF. For the CDR3, the DNA is TGCGCCAGCAGTATAACCGGGACATCCCAACGGGCTAACTATGGCTACACCTTC.

The chain recombines TRBV7-8 with TRBJ2-4; 15 positions agree with TRBD2. Trimming cost V 4 bases and J 8 bases; bases outside gene matches: 3. CDR1 and CDR2 from the germline V gene are SGHVS and FQNEAQ. The CDR3 spans 15 residues. The chain's CDR3 is CASSSGTSGRHIQYF. The CDR3 bases are TGTGCCAGCAGCTCCGGGACTAGCGGGAGGCACATTCAGTACTTC. Using reference TRBV7-8 and TRBJ2-4 for the parts outside the CDR3, the full variable domain is GAGVSQSPRYKVAKRGQDVALRCDPISGHVSLFWYQQALGQGPEFLTYFQNEAQLDKSGLPSDRFFAERPEGSVSTLKIQRTQQEDSAVYLCASSSGTSGRHIQYFGAGTRLSVL.

This sequence joins TRBV19 and TRBJ2-4; D gene uncertain. V dropped 5 bases and J dropped 0 bases, with 11 bases sitting between them. Germline V gene lookup returns CDR1 LNHDA and CDR2 SQIVND (reference sequence). The CDR3 sequence is 15 residues long. In DNA, the CDR3 is TGTGCCAGTAGTCCAACAGACCTAGCCAAAAACATTCAGTACTTC. Its translation is CASSPTDLAKNIQYF.

The chain has TRBV4-3 and TRBJ2-7; perhaps TRBD2 as D (6 bases). The ends were cut back, 0 bases at V and 0 bases at J, with 9 bases in the middle. The CDR3 spans 15 residues. Germline V gene sequence: CDR1 LGHNA, CDR2 YSLEER. The chain's CDR3 is CASSQEGTLSYEQYF. DNA of the CDR3: TGCGCCAGCAGCCAAGAAGGGACTCTCTCCTACGAGCAGTACTTC.

The V call is TRBV15, the J call TRBJ1-5; 7 bases are shared with TRBD1. Germline-derived CDR1 and CDR2 are LNHNV and YYDKDF (reference sequence). This CDR3 contains 15 residues. Losses at the gene ends were 3 bases for V and 5 bases for J; bases not matched to a gene: 7. For the CDR3, the DNA is TGTGCCACCAGCAGGACGACAGGGAATTATCAGCCCCAGCATTTT. Translation: CATSRTTGNYQPQHF.

The chain uses TRBV29-1 and TRBJ1-1; 7 nucleotides align to TRBD1. CDR3 length: 15 residues. Germline V lookup: CDR1 SQVTM, CDR2 ANQGSEA. Trimming cost V 5 bases and J 7 bases; bases outside gene matches: 16. The CDR3 region has the DNA TGCAGCGTTAGGCGAGGGGGCAGGGGCGAGATTGAAGCTTTCTTT. It codes for CSVRRGGRGEIEAFF.

The J gene is TRBJ2-1, the V gene TRBV9; a weak D match, TRBD1 (5 bases). CDR1 is SGDLS, CDR2 YYNGEE, per germline. Between the trimmed V and J ends, which lost 4 bases and 3 bases, there was a span of 14 bases. This CDR3 is built from 15 residues. The CDR3 nucleotides are TGTGCCAGCAGCCTACCGGACACTCACTACAATGAGCAGTTCTTC. The encoded protein is CASSLPDTHYNEQFF.

This clone appeared a few times. V and J are TRBV19 and TRBJ1-4, with 7 bases matching TRBD1. Unmatched junction bases numbered 14, after V lost 7 bases and J lost 6 bases. CDR1 and CDR2 from the germline V gene are LNHDA and SQIVND (reference sequence). CDR3 size: 16 residues. Here the CDR3 reads CASTRTRQGRDEKLFF. DNA of the CDR3: TGTGCCAGTACCAGAACGCGACAGGGCAGGGATGAAAAACTGTTTTTT.

The V gene is TRBV18, the J gene TRBJ2-1, with 8 bases that match TRBD2. Trimming cost V 5 bases and J 2 bases; bases outside gene matches: 5. The CDR3 spans 15 residues. Germline loops: CDR1 KGHSH, CDR2 LQKENI. The CDR3 reads CASSRSGSTYNEQFF. The CDR3 DNA sequence: TGTGCCAGCTCAAGGAGCGGGAGCACCTACAATGAGCAGTTCTTC.

This clone has just a few counts. This chain joins TRBV30 and TRBJ1-2; 12 nucleotides match TRBD1. The CDR3 consists of 15 residues. J gave up 5 bases and V 3 bases, and 7 bases lay outside the gene matches. CDR1 GTSNPN and CDR2 SVGIG come from the germline V gene (reference sequence). CDR3 loop: CAWSGTGGAGYGYTF. In nucleotides, the CDR3 is TGTGCCTGGAGCGGGACAGGGGGCGCCGGTTATGGCTACACCTTC.

This chain joins TRBV6-5 and TRBJ2-5; weak D call: TRBD1 (6 bases). Germline assignment: CDR1 MNHEY and CDR2 SVGAGI. The CDR3 runs to 14 residues. The ends were cut back, 0 bases at V and 2 bases at J, with 7 bases in the middle. The DNA for the CDR3 is TGTGCCAGCAGTTACTCAAGGGGGCAAGAGACCCAGTACTTC. The encoded protein is CASSYSRGQETQYF.

This clone came up a few times. CDR3 residues: CASSTPGYNEQFF. The CDR3 DNA reads as TGTGCCAGCAGCACCCCAGGGTACAATGAGCAGTTCTTC. The chain uses TRBV7-9 and TRBJ2-1; the D gene is possibly TRBD1 (5 bases). The CDR3 runs 13 residues. V lost 5 bases and J 4 bases, leaving 9 bases between the germline ends. CDR1 and CDR2 (germline): SEHNR, FQNEAQ (reference sequence).

This clone was seen only a few times. The chain couples TRBV4-2 to TRBJ2-1; 10 nucleotides match TRBD2. The V and J ends lost 0 bases and 15 bases, in that order; junction bases with no gene match: 17. Germline V gene lookup returns CDR1 LGHNA and CDR2 YNFKEQ. This CDR3 is built from 17 residues. CDR3 DNA: TGTGCCAGCAGCCAAGAGAGAGGCAGGTTCAGCGGGAGGGCCCTGTTCTTC. The encoded protein is CASSQERGRFSGRALFF.

The rearrangement uses TRBV28 and TRBJ2-7; possibly TRBD1 for D (6 bases). CDR1 MDHEN and CDR2 SYDVKM come from the germline V gene. Trimming pared 5 bases from V and 2 bases from J, leaving 19 bases between. The CDR3 has 16 amino acids. CDR3 sequence: CASSTPQGRGPYEQYF. The CDR3 DNA is TGTGCCAGCAGTACCCCACAGGGAAGGGGCCCCTACGAGCAGTACTTC.